This TCR beta chain was obtained from a study of blood T cell repertoires in COVID-19. The overall study: COVID-19 samples, acute and convalescent, were from the United States, Italy and Spain.

Trimming took 6 bases from V and 3 from J; bases not matched to a gene: 10. The CDR3 runs 14 residues. The germline V gene has CDR1 SQVTM and CDR2 ANQGSEA. The repertoire was sequenced with immunoSEQ multiplex PCR; TCRdb's copy has only in-frame clones and lacks some. The table includes a few hundred thousand clones, around 89% detected once. This clonotype was obtained from a woman in her thirties who had recovered from COVID-19. Sequenced input: peripheral blood. V gene TRBV29-1 combines with J gene TRBJ1-1, with 7 bases aligning to TRBD1. In DNA, the CDR3 is TGCAGCGTCGATGGCCAGGGGGGTGACACTGAAGCTTTCTTT. It translates to CSVDGQGGDTEAFF.